Included here is one TCR beta chain sequence, with context. This sample is part of a study of blood T cell repertoires in COVID-19. J was trimmed by 6 bases and V by 6 bases; bases with no gene match: 7. Germline values: CDR1 SQVTM, CDR2 ANQGSEA. This CDR3 is 12 amino acids long. Assay: immunoSEQ multiplex PCR; the TCRdb copy retains only in-frame clones and omits some. The sample lists 150,000 to 180,000 clones; about 85% were seen once. Specimen: peripheral blood. The clonotype was recovered from a man between 60 and 70 years old with COVID-19, enrolled during active disease. V and J are TRBV29-1 and TRBJ1-2; TRBD1 agrees at 7 bases. This CDR3 is CSVGTVINGYTF. The CDR3 nucleotides read TGCAGCGTCGGGACAGTCATTAATGGCTACACCTTC.